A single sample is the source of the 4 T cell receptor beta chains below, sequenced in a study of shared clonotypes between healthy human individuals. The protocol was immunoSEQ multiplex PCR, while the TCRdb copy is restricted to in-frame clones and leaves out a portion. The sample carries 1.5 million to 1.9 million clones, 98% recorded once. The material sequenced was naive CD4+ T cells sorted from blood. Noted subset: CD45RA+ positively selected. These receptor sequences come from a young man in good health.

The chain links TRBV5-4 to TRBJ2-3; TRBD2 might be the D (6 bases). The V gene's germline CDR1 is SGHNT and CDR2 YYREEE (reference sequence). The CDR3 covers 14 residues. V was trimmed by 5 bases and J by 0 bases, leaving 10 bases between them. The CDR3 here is CASSISGSTDTQYF. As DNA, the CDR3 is TGTGCCAGCAGTATAAGCGGGAGCACAGATACGCAGTATTTT.

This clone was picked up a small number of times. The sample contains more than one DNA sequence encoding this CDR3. In DNA form, the CDR3 reads TGTGCCAGCAGCCGGGACAGGGTGAATCAGCCCCAGCATTTT. It specifies CASSRDRVNQPQHF. The chain carries TRBV7-2 and TRBJ1-5; the match to TRBD1 covers 9 bases. The junction had 3 bases not matched to a gene; V was cut back by 5 bases and J by 4 bases. CDR3 length: 14 residues. Germline CDR1 SGHTA, CDR2 FQGNSA.

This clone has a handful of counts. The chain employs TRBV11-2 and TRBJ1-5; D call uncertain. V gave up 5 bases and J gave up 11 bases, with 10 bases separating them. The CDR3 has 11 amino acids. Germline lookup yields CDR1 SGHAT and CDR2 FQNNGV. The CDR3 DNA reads TGTGCCAGCAGCGGCGGCAGGACCCAGCATTTT. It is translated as CASSGGRTQHF.

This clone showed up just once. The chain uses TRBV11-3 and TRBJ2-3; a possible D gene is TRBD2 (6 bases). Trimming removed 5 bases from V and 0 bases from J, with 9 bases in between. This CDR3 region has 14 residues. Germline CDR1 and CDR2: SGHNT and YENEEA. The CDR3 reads CASSAGTSTDTQYF. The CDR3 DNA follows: TGTGCCAGCAGCGCCGGGACTAGCACAGATACGCAGTATTTT.